The 15 T cell receptor beta chains below come from one sample, sequenced in a study of T cell changes during pregnancy in multiple sclerosis. Sequencing used immunoSEQ multiplex PCR; TCRdb keeps in-frame clones, though not all of them. Seen here are around 41,000 clones, around 93% observed once, and the top ten hold approximately 0.46%. The source was CD4+ T cells from peripheral blood mononuclear cells, collected in the third trimester of pregnancy. These receptors came from a female donor in good health, enrolled as a control in a pregnancy study.

This chain joins TRBV10-3 and TRBJ2-1; TRBD2 aligns across 7 bases. The CDR3 has 16 amino acids. J lost 5 bases, V lost 1 base, and 8 bases had no gene match. CDR1 ENHRY and CDR2 SYGVKD come from the germline V gene. CDR3 DNA: TGTGCCATCAGTGAGTGGCTAACGGGGGGAGACAATGAGCAGTTCTTC. It codes for CAISEWLTGGDNEQFF.

This chain joins TRBV5-1 and TRBJ2-5; a possible D gene is TRBD2 (7 bases). CDR1 is SGHRS and CDR2 is YFSETQ in the germline V gene. Trimming took 0 bases from V and 7 from J, leaving 28 bases between them. This CDR3 region has 19 residues. The CDR3 DNA is TGCGCCAGCAGCTTGGAGGTCGGGGGCGGGGGTTTCGAGAGAGTGACCCAGTACTTC. Translating it yields CASSLEVGGGGFERVTQYF. The full variable domain, in which reference TRBV5-1 and TRBJ2-5 provide the parts outside the CDR3, is KAGVTQTPRYLIKTRGQQVTLSCSPISGHRSVSWYQQTPGQGLQFLFEYFSETQRNKGNFPGRFSGRQFSNSRSEMNVSTLELGDSALYLCASSLEVGGGGFERVTQYFGPGTRLLVL.

The sample holds one count of this clone. J is TRBJ2-3 and V is TRBV7-3, with D possibly matching TRBD1 (6 bases). The CDR3 runs 15 residues. The V gene lost 2 bases and the J gene lost 1 base, with 10 bases spanning the gap. Germline V gene data show CDR1 as SGHTA and CDR2 as FQGTGA. The CDR3: CASSLQGPGTDTQYF. CDR3 DNA: TGTGCCAGCAGCTTACAGGGGCCTGGCACAGATACGCAGTATTTT.

The chain joins TRBV30 to TRBJ1-5; tentative D call: TRBD1 (5 bases). CDR1 is GTSNPN, CDR2 SVGIG, per germline (reference sequence). CDR3 size: 14 residues. Between the trimmed V and J ends, which lost 3 bases and 2 bases, there was a span of 11 bases. CDR3 residues: CAWSRAYGNQPQHF. The CDR3, as DNA: TGTGCCTGGAGCAGGGCATATGGCAATCAGCCCCAGCATTTT.

The V call is TRBV30, the J call TRBJ2-7; TRBD2 aligns across 7 bases. The CDR3 spans 14 residues. The V gene end was trimmed by 0 bases and the J gene end by 3 bases; junction bases not matched to a gene: 5. Germline V gives CDR1 GTSNPN, CDR2 SVGIG (reference sequence). The CDR3 sequence is CAWSVGGKLYEQYF. In nucleotides, the CDR3 is TGTGCCTGGAGTGTGGGAGGGAAGCTCTACGAGCAGTACTTC.

The gene calls are TRBV28 and TRBJ1-3, with D possibly TRBD1 on 5 matching bases. The CDR3 is 14 amino acids. The germline gives CDR1 MDHEN, CDR2 SYDVKM. Trimming removed 5 bases at V and 0 bases at J, with 8 bases between. The CDR3 loop reads CASSDRRSGNTIYF. Here the CDR3 DNA reads TGTGCCAGCAGTGACAGACGCTCTGGAAACACCATATATTTT.

V is TRBV6-1 and J is TRBJ2-7; TRBD1 is a possible D gene (6 bases). The CDR3 sequence is 17 residues long. Between the trimmed V and J ends, which lost 3 bases and 3 bases, there was a span of 21 bases. Germline values: CDR1 MNHNS, CDR2 SASEGT. CDR3 region: CASSEGQGKGGDYEQYF. The CDR3 DNA reads as TGTGCCAGCAGTGAGGGCCAGGGAAAAGGGGGTGACTACGAGCAGTACTTC.

V gene TRBV5-4 combines with J gene TRBJ2-5; tentatively, D is TRBD2 (6 bases). Germline-derived CDR1 and CDR2 are SGHNT and YYREEE (reference sequence). This CDR3 spans 11 amino acids. With 7 bases removed from V and 10 bases from J, the gap between germline ends came to 14 bases. The CDR3 loop reads CASGPVGGQYF. The CDR3 DNA is TGTGCCAGCGGCCCGGTGGGGGGCCAGTACTTC.

The rearrangement uses TRBV7-3 and TRBJ1-1; possible D gene TRBD1, 6 bases. The CDR3 totals 15 residues. Germline lookup yields CDR1 SGHTA and CDR2 FQGTGA. Between the trimmed V and J ends, which lost 5 bases and 6 bases, there was a span of 19 bases. The CDR3 region is CASSNRAAPDAEAFF. CDR3 coding DNA: TGTGCCAGCAGCAACAGGGCCGCCCCGGATGCTGAAGCTTTCTTT.

This chain links TRBV7-2 with TRBJ1-3; D remains unclear. Germline V gene lookup returns CDR1 SGHTA and CDR2 FQGNSA. The V gene lost 3 bases and the J gene lost 2 bases, with 14 bases spanning the gap. The CDR3 is 16 amino acids. The CDR3 nucleotides read TGTGCCAGCAGCTTTAGTGGGCCCTTCACTGGAAACACCATATATTTT. This sequence encodes CASSFSGPFTGNTIYF.

The chain combines TRBV9 with TRBJ2-3; D possibly corresponds to TRBD1 (5 bases). V was shortened by 4 bases and J by 6 bases, with 15 bases between the two germline ends. The germline CDR1 and CDR2 sequences are SGDLS and YYNGEE. The CDR3 totals 14 residues. CDR3 sequence (DNA): TGTGCCAGCAGCTCCCGGACAAGTGGGGATACGCAGTATTTT. Its protein product is CASSSRTSGDTQYF. Filled out from reference TRBV9 and TRBJ2-3, the complete variable domain reads DSGVTQTPKHLITATGQRVTLRCSPRSGDLSVYWYQQSLDQGLQFLIQYYNGEERAKGNILERFSAQQFPDLHSELNLSSLELGDSALYFCASSSRTSGDTQYFGPGTRLTVL.

This chain links TRBV4-1 with TRBJ2-1; 10 positions match TRBD2. This CDR3 region has 18 residues. From germline, CDR1 is MGHRA and CDR2 YSYEKL. Losses at the gene ends were 2 bases for V and 1 base for J; bases not matched to a gene: 8. The CDR3 coding sequence is TGCGCCAGCAGCCAAAGTGGAAGCGGGGGGGGTTCCTACAATGAGCAGTTCTTC. Its protein is CASSQSGSGGGSYNEQFF.

This chain connects TRBV5-4 to TRBJ2-7; D gene ambiguous. The CDR3 spans 15 residues. CDR1 and CDR2 from the germline V gene are SGHNT and YYREEE (reference sequence). Trimming cost V 4 bases and J 2 bases, with 16 bases left between them. The CDR3 sequence: CASSLGGSPTYEQYF. The CDR3 DNA reads TGTGCCAGCAGCCTAGGCGGCAGCCCCACCTACGAGCAGTACTTC.

The rearrangement uses TRBV10-3 and TRBJ2-1, with 11 bases matching TRBD2. The CDR3 length is 16 residues. Unmatched junction bases numbered 3, after V lost 5 bases and J lost 0 bases. The germline CDR1 and CDR2 sequences are ENHRY and SYGVKD. CDR3 nucleotide sequence: TGTGCCATCAGTTTAGCGGGGGGGCCCTCCTACAATGAGCAGTTCTTC. It encodes CAISLAGGPSYNEQFF.

The V gene is TRBV2, the J gene TRBJ2-6, with no clear D. Germline CDR1 and CDR2: SNHLY and FYNNEI. CDR3 size: 16 residues. Between the trimmed V and J ends, which lost 4 bases and 0 bases, there was a span of 10 bases. The CDR3 here is CASSGAASSGANVLTF. The DNA of the CDR3 is TGTGCCAGCAGTGGCGCGGCGAGCTCTGGGGCCAACGTCCTGACTTTC.